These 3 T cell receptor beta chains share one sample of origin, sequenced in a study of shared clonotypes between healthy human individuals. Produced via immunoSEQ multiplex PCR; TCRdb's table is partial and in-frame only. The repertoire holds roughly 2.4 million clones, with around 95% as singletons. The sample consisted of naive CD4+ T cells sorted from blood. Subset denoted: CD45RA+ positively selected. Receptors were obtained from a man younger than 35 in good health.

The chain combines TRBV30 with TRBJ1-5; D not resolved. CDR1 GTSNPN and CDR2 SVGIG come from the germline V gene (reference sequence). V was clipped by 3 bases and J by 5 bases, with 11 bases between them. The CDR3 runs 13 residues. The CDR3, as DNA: TGTGCCTGGAGCCACAAGGCCTATCAGCCCCAGCATTTT. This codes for CAWSHKAYQPQHF.

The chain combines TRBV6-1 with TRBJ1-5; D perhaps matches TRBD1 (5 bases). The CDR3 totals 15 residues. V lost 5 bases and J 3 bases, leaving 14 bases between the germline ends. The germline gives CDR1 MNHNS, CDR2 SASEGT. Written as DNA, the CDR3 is TGTGCCAGCAGTACGGGAGGGGCCCTCAATCAGCCCCAGCATTTT. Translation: CASSTGGALNQPQHF.

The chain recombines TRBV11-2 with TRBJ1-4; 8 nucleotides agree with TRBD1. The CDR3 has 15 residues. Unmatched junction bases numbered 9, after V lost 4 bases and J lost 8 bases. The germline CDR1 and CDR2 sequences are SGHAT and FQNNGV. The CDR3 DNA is TGTGCCAGCAGCTCCCAGGGGGCCCTCGGGGAAAAACTGTTTTTT. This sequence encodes CASSSQGALGEKLFF.